Presented here are 20 T cell receptor beta chains from one specimen sequenced in a study of cytomegalovirus exposure and HLA in healthy donors. Both 60 Vbeta primers and 13 Jbeta primers went into the PCR. TCRdb's table, derived via immunoSEQ multiplex PCR, lists solely in-frame clones and lacks some. Altogether roughly 120,000 clones are present, 70% to 90% being singletons, with the ten largest covering 1.5% to 2%. The sequenced sample was PBMCs. The receptors derive from a man aged 35 to 55 in good health and CMV-seronegative.

The chain carries TRBV5-1 and TRBJ1-6; TRBD1 matches at 7 bases. CDR1 is SGHRS and CDR2 is YFSETQ in the germline V gene. J was trimmed by 8 bases and V by 3 bases; bases with no gene match: 5. The CDR3 loop spans 14 amino acids. CDR3 in DNA: TGCGCCAGCAGCTGGGGGGACAGAGATTCACCCCTCCACTTT. Translated, it gives CASSWGDRDSPLHF.

The chain links TRBV4-1 to TRBJ1-1; possibly TRBD1 for D (5 bases). V was pared by 4 bases and J by 10 bases, with 16 bases between. This CDR3 region has 13 residues. CDR1 is MGHRA and CDR2 is YSYEKL in the germline V gene. The CDR3 DNA reads TGCGCCAGCAGCCGGCAGGGTGCCGACCCAGCTTTCTTT. It translates to CASSRQGADPAFF.

J is TRBJ2-5 and V is TRBV6-1; 7 bases are a match to TRBD2. The V gene end was trimmed by 3 bases and the J gene end by 5 bases; junction bases not matched to a gene: 9. The CDR3 sequence is 15 residues long. Germline V gene data show CDR1 as MNHNS and CDR2 as SASEGT. The CDR3 loop is CASSDGAGEGETQYF. In nucleotides, the CDR3 is TGTGCCAGCAGTGATGGGGCCGGGGAGGGGGAGACCCAGTACTTC.

This rearrangement joins TRBV15 to TRBJ1-1, with D uncertain. Germline V gives CDR1 LNHNV, CDR2 YYDKDF (reference sequence). The ends were cut back, 2 bases at V and 10 bases at J, with 17 bases in the middle. The CDR3 extends over 14 amino acids. CDR3 DNA: TGTGCCACCAGCAGACCGATTTCTCAGGAGGGAGCTTTCTTT. It codes for CATSRPISQEGAFF.

The gene calls are TRBV25-1 and TRBJ2-1; D gene unclear. Germline V lookup: CDR1 MGHDK, CDR2 SYGVNS. The CDR3 totals 14 residues. V was cut by 2 bases and J by 10 bases, with 15 bases left in between. The CDR3 coding sequence is TGTGCCAGCAGTGAAATGTCGGTTCGATGCGAGCAGTTCTTC. It codes for CASSEMSVRCEQFF.

This clone was detected ten times or more. The chain uses TRBV6-5 and TRBJ1-6, with 9 positions matching TRBD1. The CDR3 runs 13 residues. Germline trimming cut 7 bases from V and 7 bases from J; bases unmatched to any gene: 2. CDR1 is MNHEY, CDR2 SVGAGI, per germline. CDR3 amino acids: CASTDRGNSPLHF. As DNA, the CDR3 is TGTGCCAGCACCGACAGGGGGAATTCACCCCTCCACTTT.

The V and J genes are TRBV7-9 and TRBJ1-5, with 8 positions matching TRBD1. This CDR3 has 16 amino acids. J lost 3 bases, V lost 1 base, and 5 bases had no gene match. CDR1 SEHNR and CDR2 FQNEAQ come from the germline V gene (reference sequence). CDR3 sequence reads: CASSLGQGADNQPQHF. DNA of the CDR3: TGTGCCAGCAGCTTAGGGCAGGGGGCGGACAATCAGCCCCAGCATTTT.

The genes are TRBV5-8 and TRBJ1-1, with TRBD1 identical over 9 bases. The CDR3 has 16 amino acids. The V segment lost 1 base and the J segment 6 bases; nucleotides outside the gene matches: 10. Germline loops: CDR1 SGHTS, CDR2 YDEGEE. Written as DNA, the CDR3 is TGTGCCAGCAGCTTGATGACTTTACAGGGGGCGGCTGAAGCTTTCTTT. It translates to CASSLMTLQGAAEAFF.

The genes are TRBV5-6 and TRBJ1-2; unclear D gene. The CDR3 is 16 residues long. The V and J ends lost 4 bases and 1 base respectively, with 17 bases between them. The germline V gene encodes CDR1 SGHDT and CDR2 YYEEEE. The CDR3 here is CASSLGEQALNYGYTF. CDR3 coding DNA: TGTGCCAGCAGCCTTGGGGAGCAGGCTCTTAACTATGGCTACACCTTC.

This clone was detected a few times. The chain uses TRBV2 and TRBJ2-1; 11 positions match TRBD2. The CDR3 has 15 amino acids. V shed 9 bases, J shed 4 bases, and the junction held 8 bases outside the gene matches. From germline, CDR1 is SNHLY and CDR2 FYNNEI. The CDR3 sequence: CARGTSGSLYNEQFF. The CDR3 DNA reads as TGTGCCAGGGGGACTAGCGGAAGCCTATACAATGAGCAGTTCTTC.

In this sample, this clone turned up once. The chain links TRBV9 to TRBJ1-6; D is ambiguous. Germline assignment: CDR1 SGDLS and CDR2 YYNGEE. The CDR3 contains 14 residues. The germline V and J ends were trimmed by 0 bases and 2 bases, with 3 bases remaining between them. The CDR3 DNA is TGTGCCAGCAGCGTAGCAGCCTATAATTCACCCCTCCACTTT. This encodes CASSVAAYNSPLHF.

This clone was counted a single time. J is TRBJ1-2 and V is TRBV14, with D possibly matching TRBD1 (5 bases). The CDR3 consists of 12 residues. In germline, CDR1 is SGHDN, CDR2 FVKESK. V lost 5 bases and J lost 7, with 11 bases in between. CDR3 in DNA: TGTGCCAGCAGCTTCCAGGGTGGTGGCTACACCTTC. This translates into CASSFQGGGYTF.

In DNA, the CDR3 is TGTGCCAGCAGCCAAGAGTCAACAGAAGTCTATGGCTACACCTTC. Amino acid sequence: CASSQESTEVYGYTF. This chain uses TRBV4-2 with TRBJ1-2; no definite D call. The germline CDR1 and CDR2 sequences are LGHNA and YNFKEQ. Deletions cut 0 bases from V and 4 bases from J, with 12 bases between. The CDR3 length is 15 residues.

This chain links TRBV10-3 with TRBJ1-2; 9 bases agree with TRBD1. With 0 bases clipped from V and 6 bases from J, the junction kept 5 bases outside the gene matches. Germline V gives CDR1 ENHRY, CDR2 SYGVKD. This CDR3 has 15 amino acids. CDR3 in amino acids: CAISESGQGLDGYTF. CDR3 in DNA: TGTGCCATCAGTGAGTCGGGACAGGGATTAGATGGCTACACCTTC.

The chain links TRBV2 to TRBJ1-5; D not resolved. The CDR3 loop spans 12 amino acids. V gave up 3 bases and J gave up 6 bases, with 6 bases separating them. The V gene's germline CDR1 is SNHLY and CDR2 FYNNEI. In DNA, the CDR3 is TGTGCCAGCAGTGATACGGGTCAGCCCCAGCATTTT. It specifies CASSDTGQPQHF.

This sequence joins TRBV5-4 and TRBJ2-1; 10 bases agree with TRBD1. Germline CDR1 reads SGHNT; CDR2 reads YYREEE (reference sequence). The CDR3 spans 16 residues. V lost 4 bases and J lost 7; bases outside the gene matches: 11. CDR3 in amino acids: CASSTRQGARGNEQFF. CDR3 DNA sequence: TGTGCCAGCAGCACCCGACAGGGGGCGAGAGGAAATGAGCAGTTCTTC. Full variable domain (remainder filled in from reference TRBV5-4 and TRBJ2-1): ETGVTQSPTHLIKTRGQQVTLRCSSQSGHNTVSWYQQALGQGPQFIFQYYREEENGRGNFPPRFSGLQFPNYSSELNVNALELDDSALYLCASSTRQGARGNEQFFGPGTRLTVL.

The rearrangement joins TRBV7-6 to TRBJ2-5, with D perhaps TRBD2 (6 bases). Germline V gene lookup returns CDR1 SGHVS and CDR2 FNYEAQ. Trimming shortened V by 6 bases and J by 3 bases, and 14 bases separated the two germline ends. This CDR3 is built from 14 residues. In DNA, the CDR3 is TGTGCCAGCAGTGTACGGGGAGGTGAAGAGACCCAGTACTTC. Translation: CASSVRGGEETQYF. Using reference TRBV7-6 and TRBJ2-5 for the parts outside the CDR3, the full variable domain is GAGVSQSPRYKVTKRGQDVALRCDPISGHVSLYWYRQALGQGPEFLTYFNYEAQQDKSGLPNDRFSAERPEGSISTLTIQRTEQRDSAMYRCASSVRGGEETQYFGPGTRLLVL.

This clone has only a few counts. The J gene is TRBJ2-1, the V gene TRBV30; 12 bases fit TRBD1. The CDR3 consists of 12 residues. The V gene's germline CDR1 is GTSNPN and CDR2 SVGIG (reference sequence). Trimming at V came to 8 bases and at J to 10 bases, leaving 6 bases not matched to a gene. The CDR3: CAGGQGAREQFF. The CDR3 coding sequence is TGTGCCGGGGGACAGGGGGCCCGGGAGCAGTTCTTC.

This chain joins TRBV2 and TRBJ1-5; tentative D call: TRBD1 (6 bases). The ends were cut back, 6 bases at V and 9 bases at J, with 18 bases in the middle. This CDR3 has 14 residues. Per the germline V gene, CDR1 is SNHLY and CDR2 is FYNNEI. This CDR3 reads CASRRPGGGVPQHF. In DNA, the CDR3 is TGTGCCAGCAGACGGCCGGGAGGGGGGGTGCCCCAGCATTTT. Based on the CDR3 plus reference TRBV2 and TRBJ1-5, the full variable domain is EPEVTQTPSHQVTQMGQEVILRCVPISNHLYFYWYRQILGQKVEFLVSFYNNEISEKSEIFDDQFSVERPDGSNFTLKIRSTKLEDSAMYFCASRRPGGGVPQHFGDGTRLSIL.

This chain uses TRBV27 with TRBJ1-1; D remains ambiguous. V was shortened by 5 bases and J by 7 bases, with 17 bases between the two germline ends. From germline, CDR1 is MNHEY and CDR2 SMNVEV (reference sequence). The CDR3 is 14 residues long. The CDR3 coding sequence is TGTGCCAGCAGTCCCCTGGACCGGGAAAATGAAGCTTTCTTT. It encodes CASSPLDRENEAFF.